This T cell receptor (beta chain) was documented in a study of blood T cell repertoires in COVID-19. Study information: From the United States, Italy and Spain came samples of acute and convalescent COVID-19. Sample material is recorded as cDNA or gDNA derived from T cells, B-cell-depleted T cells, or PBMCs.

The CDR3 spans 15 residues. The junction had 11 bases not matched to a gene; V was cut back by 6 bases and J by 7 bases. Per germline, CDR1 MDHEN and CDR2 SYDVKM. Under the authors' procedure: Counts of nucleated cells, estimated from reference gene primer amplification, were obtained. Clones were read by immunoSEQ multiplex PCR, and TCRdb kept only the in-frame ones, dropping some. The D gene and trimming were derived from the DNA, and the V and J assignments and clone size from that table. The profile covers just over 250,000 clones, with more than 75% appearing a single time and 2% to 2.5% taken by the ten largest.

The V call is TRBV28, the J call TRBJ1-4, with 7 nucleotides matching TRBD1. This TCR derives from a woman between 45 and 65 years old with acute or convalescent COVID-19. Sequenced: peripheral blood. CDR3 residues: CASSQNTGVREKLFF. In DNA form, the CDR3 reads TGTGCCAGCAGCCAAAATACAGGGGTTCGTGAAAAACTGTTTTTT.